This entry lists 6 T cell receptor beta chains sequenced from one sample in a study of shared clonotypes between healthy human individuals. Using immunoSEQ multiplex PCR, the repertoire was profiled, and TCRdb retains in-frame clones only, with some absent. The profile shows around 700,000 clones, just over 90% of them singletons. The naive CD8 fraction comprised CD45RO-negative cells positively selected for CCR7 and excluded terminally differentiated effector memory CD45RA+ cells. The sequenced sample consisted of naive CD8+ T cells sorted from blood. The source is a man younger than 45 in good health.

The V and J genes are TRBV7-9 and TRBJ2-1; 7 bases align to TRBD2. After removal of 5 bases from V and 4 bases from J, the junction contained 5 bases not matched to a gene. The CDR3 spans 14 residues. CDR1 is SEHNR and CDR2 is FQNEAQ in the germline V gene (reference sequence). DNA of the CDR3: TGTGCCAGCAGCCCCGGGACTACTTACAATGAGCAGTTCTTC. It yields the protein CASSPGTTYNEQFF.

The V call is TRBV15, the J call TRBJ2-4; 14 bases fit TRBD2. Trimming cost V 1 base and J 2 bases; bases outside gene matches: 10. Germline CDR1 reads LNHNV; CDR2 reads YYDKDF (reference sequence). This CDR3 comprises 20 residues. The CDR3 bases are TGTGCCACCAGCAGAGCGCTGGGACTAGCGGGAGCAGACTCCAAAAACATTCAGTACTTC. This codes for CATSRALGLAGADSKNIQYF.

The genes are TRBV27 and TRBJ2-5; D might be TRBD2 (5 bases). The CDR3 spans 12 residues. Trimming shortened V by 8 bases and J by 4 bases, and 11 bases separated the two germline ends. CDR1 is MNHEY, CDR2 SMNVEV, per germline (reference sequence). The CDR3 reads CASAHGGETQYF. CDR3 in DNA: TGTGCCAGCGCCCACGGAGGAGAGACCCAGTACTTC.

The genes are TRBV5-4 and TRBJ2-1; 10 nucleotides agree with TRBD2. Germline V gives CDR1 SGHNT, CDR2 YYREEE (reference sequence). The CDR3 is made up of 14 amino acids. The V segment lost 4 bases and the J segment 5 bases; nucleotides outside the gene matches: 3. The CDR3 reads CASSQTSGDNEQFF. The CDR3 nucleotides are TGTGCCAGCAGCCAAACTAGCGGGGACAATGAGCAGTTCTTC.

On this clone itself: Other DNA sequences in the same sample also yield this CDR3. This chain joins TRBV29-1 and TRBJ2-7; 11 bases line up with TRBD2. This CDR3 has 14 residues. V was pared by 1 base and J by 2 bases, with 1 base of the junction left unmatched. Germline loops: CDR1 SQVTM, CDR2 ANQGSEA. The CDR3 DNA is TGCAGCGTTGAAGGACTAGCGGGAACCTACGAGCAGTACTTC. Amino acids: CSVEGLAGTYEQYF.

The chain uses TRBV7-2 and TRBJ2-1, with 8 bases aligning to TRBD1. This CDR3 is built from 17 residues. Losses at the gene ends were 2 bases for V and 1 base for J; bases not matched to a gene: 7. From germline, CDR1 is SGHTA and CDR2 FQGNSA. The CDR3 nucleotides are TGTGCCAGCAGCTTAAACAGGGGGATTGGTTCCTACAATGAGCAGTTCTTC. Its protein product is CASSLNRGIGSYNEQFF.